A single sample gave rise to the 17 T cell receptor beta chains below, sequenced in a study of T-cell reconstitution after alpha-beta-depleted transplantation in children. Library preparation (for TCRbeta) was performed with unique molecular identifiers. TCRdb used MiXCR to reprocess the PCR reads, holding one entry per CDR3 protein. The table lists about 540,000 distinct CDR3 sequences, roughly 30% of them singletons. The sequencing used PBMCs, collected before TCRalphabeta/CD19-depleted stem cell transplant. Source of these receptors: a boy in the first two years of life with Wiskott-Aldrich syndrome, due to receive a stem cell transplant.

This clonotype was seen more than once but under ten times. This rearrangement joins TRBV6-5 to TRBJ2-1; D assignment may be TRBD1 or TRBD2 (7 bases each). Between the trimmed V and J ends, which lost 0 bases and 6 bases, there was a span of 15 bases. The CDR3 is 16 amino acids. Germline V gene data show CDR1 as MNHEY and CDR2 as SVGAGI. The CDR3 DNA reads as TGTGCCAGCAGTTACTCCAGGGGGAGGGGGGCCAATGAGCAGTTCTTC. Translated: CASSYSRGRGANEQFF.

J is TRBJ1-5 and V is TRBV19; D unclear. The CDR3 loop spans 13 amino acids. V gave up 3 bases and J gave up 7 bases, with 10 bases separating them. The germline V gene encodes CDR1 LNHDA and CDR2 SQIVND (reference sequence). Here the CDR3 DNA reads TGTGCCAGTAGTATCACCTTCAGCCAGCCCCAGCATTTT. This translates into CASSITFSQPQHF.

The genes are TRBV4-1 and TRBJ2-3; D possibly corresponds to TRBD2 (5 bases). Trimming left V 5 bases short and J 6 bases short, with 15 bases between. This CDR3 region has 14 residues. Germline V CDR1 and CDR2: MGHRA, YSYEKL. The CDR3 DNA reads TGCGCCAGCAGCAAGATGGTGGCTAGCGATACGCAGTATTTT. As protein: CASSKMVASDTQYF.

This clonotype turned up a few times. The DNA of the CDR3 is TGTGCCAGCAGTTATAAGGGCTCCTACAATGAGCAGTTCTTC. This encodes CASSYKGSYNEQFF. J is TRBJ2-1 and V is TRBV6-5; D is undetermined. CDR3 size: 14 residues. The germline V and J ends were trimmed by 3 bases and 0 bases, with 6 bases remaining between them. Germline V lookup: CDR1 MNHEY, CDR2 SVGAGI.

V is TRBV21-1 and J is TRBJ1-5. TRBV21-1 is shown as a pseudogene. This CDR3 comprises 16 residues. DNA for the CDR3: TGTGCCAGCAGCAAATTCGGGTTTAATAGCAATCAGCCCCAGCATTTT. Translation gives CASSKFGFNSNQPQHF.

This clonotype was found a few times. An end of the junction does not agree with germline; a read error may underlie this. This chain links TRBV10-2 with TRBJ2-5; 9 nucleotides agree with TRBD2. The CDR3 covers 14 residues. CDR1 is WSHSY and CDR2 is SAAADI in the germline V gene. The CDR3 region is CASSESLAGKWGFF. In nucleotides, the CDR3 is TGCGCCAGCAGTGAGTCCCTAGCGGGAAAGTGGGGATTCTTC.

This clonotype was detected a few times. The chain carries TRBV20-1 and TRBJ1-5; D ambiguous. Germline V lookup: CDR1 DFQATT, CDR2 SNEGSKA (reference sequence). V lost 5 bases, J lost 0 bases, and 8 bases lay in between. The length of the CDR3 is 13 residues. Here the CDR3 reads CSALAASNQPQHF. DNA for the CDR3: TGCAGTGCTCTGGCCGCTAGCAATCAGCCCCAGCATTTT.

V and J are TRBV5-6 and TRBJ2-2; no reliable D call. The CDR3 loop spans 15 amino acids. The germline gives CDR1 SGHDT, CDR2 YYEEEE. Between the trimmed V and J ends, which lost 6 bases and 0 bases, there was a span of 12 bases. The CDR3, as DNA: TGTGCCAGCACCTTACGAGGAACGAACACCGGGGAGCTGTTTTTT. Protein product: CASTLRGTNTGELFF.

V and J are TRBV12-5 and TRBJ1-2; D possibly corresponds to TRBD1 (5 bases). Germline loops: CDR1 LGHNT, CDR2 FRNRAP. V was trimmed by 2 bases and J by 4 bases, leaving 11 bases between them. CDR3 length equals 14 residues. The CDR3 coding sequence is TGTGCTAGTGGTTTGCAGGGTATCGGCTATGGCTACACCTTC. It codes for CASGLQGIGYGYTF.

The J gene is TRBJ2-1, the V gene TRBV24-1, with TRBD2 matching over 10 bases. Germline lookup yields CDR1 KGHDR and CDR2 SFDVKD. The J segment lost 8 bases and the V segment lost 4 bases, leaving 7 bases of the junction unmatched. The CDR3 totals 15 residues. Here the CDR3 reads CATSDASGRIDEQFF. CDR3 sequence (DNA): TGTGCCACCAGTGACGCTAGCGGGAGAATAGATGAGCAGTTCTTC.

The rearrangement uses TRBV6-6 and TRBJ1-2; D remains ambiguous. V lost 0 bases and J lost 8, with 10 bases in between. Germline V gene lookup returns CDR1 MNHNY and CDR2 SVGAGI (reference sequence). This CDR3 is 13 amino acids long. CDR3 in amino acids: CASSYSRVEGYTF. CDR3 sequence (DNA): TGTGCCAGCAGTTACTCGAGGGTTGAAGGCTACACCTTC.

This chain links TRBV20-1 with TRBJ2-5, with D unclear. CDR3 size: 13 residues. V was cut by 4 bases and J by 5 bases, with 14 bases left in between. Germline V gene sequence: CDR1 DFQATT, CDR2 SNEGSKA (reference sequence). CDR3 protein: CSATGLPRETQYF. Here the CDR3 DNA reads TGCAGTGCTACTGGGCTGCCCAGGGAGACCCAGTACTTC.

This clonotype turned up a few times. The chain employs TRBV12-3 or TRBV12-4 and TRBJ1-1; no firm D call. CDR3 length: 17 amino acids. V was clipped by 3 bases and J by 1 base, with 18 bases between them. In nucleotides, the CDR3 is TGTGCCAGCAGTTTTGAAATTTCGCGACGCACGAACACTGAAGCTTTCTTT. This gives the protein CASSFEISRRTNTEAFF.

J is TRBJ2-5 and V is TRBV6-2 or TRBV6-3; D is undetermined. V was clipped by 2 bases and J by 2 bases, with 18 bases between them. Germline values: CDR1 MNHEY, CDR2 SVGEGT. The CDR3 consists of 17 residues. The CDR3 DNA reads TGTGCCAGCAGTTACGCCTTGATGATGAGCGCGCAAGAGACCCAGTACTTC. It codes for CASSYALMMSAQETQYF.

The chain recombines TRBV5-5 with TRBJ2-5; D possibly corresponds to TRBD2 (6 bases). The CDR3 is 16 amino acids. The V end was cut by 4 bases, the J end by 5 bases, with 21 bases between. From germline, CDR1 is SGHKS and CDR2 YYEKEE (reference sequence). The DNA for the CDR3 is TGTGCCAGCAGCGAGGGTGGAGGGAAGTTCCAGGAGACCCAGTACTTC. Translation gives CASSEGGGKFQETQYF.

This clonotype has only a few counts. The chain links TRBV7-6 to TRBJ2-7, with D perhaps TRBD1 (6 bases). The germline CDR1 and CDR2 sequences are SGHVS and FNYEAQ. CDR3 length equals 14 residues. Trimming removed 5 bases from V and 1 base from J, with 12 bases in between. The CDR3 DNA reads TGTGCCAGCAGCATCGCTACAGGGTCCTACGAGCAGTACTTC. Its protein product is CASSIATGSYEQYF.

This chain uses TRBV6-5 with TRBJ2-6; possible D gene TRBD2, 6 bases. Germline CDR1 and CDR2: MNHEY and SVGAGI. Trimming removed 5 bases from V and 1 base from J, with 18 bases in between. The CDR3 contains 18 residues. In nucleotides, the CDR3 is TGTGCCAGCAGTACTGGGACTGCGGTTCTTTCTGGGGCCAACGTCCTGACTTTC. Translation gives CASSTGTAVLSGANVLTF.